This T cell receptor beta chain was retrieved from a study of T cell repertoires in aging, cancer and after chemotherapy. On the study more broadly: Six age groups, ranging from 30 or younger to 70 or older, included the donors. Over several months to years, re-sampled healthy donor repertoires clearly shared clones.

Germline assignment: CDR1 KGHSH and CDR2 LQKENI. V lost 3 bases, J lost 1 base, and 10 bases lay in between. The CDR3 consists of 14 residues. Overall study results and limits: Untreated cancer patients had significantly lower blood TCR diversity than age-matched healthy donors.

As concerns this clonotype: As yet, its antigen is unknown.

TCR beta rearrangements were amplified from peripheral blood genomic DNA. Rearranged V-D-J TRB sequences were amplified with a mixed TRB-A/B primer pool. TCRdb reprocessed the multiplex PCR reads with MiXCR, giving one entry per CDR3 protein. The sample yields about 17,000 distinct CDR3 sequences, 50% seen once. Sequenced sample: blood. The rearrangement uses TRBV18 and TRBJ2-7; D ambiguous. This TCR came from a human donor in good health. Here the CDR3 reads CASSPGAFSYEQYF. CDR3 nucleotide sequence: TGTGCCAGCTCACCTGGAGCATTTTCCTACGAGCAGTACTTC.